This T cell receptor beta chain was recovered during a study of T cell responses to AZD1222 COVID-19 vaccine. Study context: Samples with a second dose at about 4 or about 12 weeks were pooled together. Findings and caveats of the study: White British ancestry dominated among donors, who included more females, and clonal diversity was possibly underestimated. In the spike-specific TCR repertoire, nearly half reportedly target unmutated variant regions. Just a handful of people given AZD1222 tested seropositive at baseline.

The assay was immunoSEQ multiplex PCR, and TCRdb's table has in-frame clones only and misses some. The sample lists 150,000 to 200,000 clones, 90% to 95% occurring once. To note about this clone: Its antigen is not identified.

This CDR3 has 16 residues. Germline V lookup: CDR1 SGHRS, CDR2 YFSETQ. V was pared by 4 bases and J by 7 bases, with 11 bases of the junction left unmatched. This sequence joins TRBV5-1 and TRBJ2-2; TRBD2 aligns across 9 bases. The sample was peripheral blood, taken on day 0 of AZD1222 vaccination. This clonotype was obtained from an adult in good health. The CDR3 nucleotides read TGCGCCAGCAGCCTCGGGAGGGCTAGCGGGAACGGGGAGCTGTTTTTT. Protein sequence: CASSLGRASGNGELFF. The full variable domain, its missing parts supplied by reference TRBV5-1 and TRBJ2-2, is KAGVTQTPRYLIKTRGQQVTLSCSPISGHRSVSWYQQTPGQGLQFLFEYFSETQRNKGNFPGRFSGRQFSNSRSEMNVSTLELGDSALYLCASSLGRASGNGELFFGEGSRLTVL.